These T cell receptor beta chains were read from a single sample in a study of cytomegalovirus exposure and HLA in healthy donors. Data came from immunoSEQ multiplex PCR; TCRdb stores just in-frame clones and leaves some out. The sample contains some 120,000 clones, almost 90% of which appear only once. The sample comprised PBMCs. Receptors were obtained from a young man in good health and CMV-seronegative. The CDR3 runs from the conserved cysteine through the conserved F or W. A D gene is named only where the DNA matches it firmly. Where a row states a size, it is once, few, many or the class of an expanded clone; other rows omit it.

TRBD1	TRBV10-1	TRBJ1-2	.	CASRLLLGDRFGCSEYSGYTF	TGCGCCAGCAGACTACTACTGGGGGACAGATTCGGATGTTCGGAATATAGTGGCTACACCTTC
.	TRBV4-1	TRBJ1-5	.	CASSQVWGSNQPQHF	TGCGCCAGCAGCCAAGTTTGGGGCAGCAATCAGCCCCAGCATTTT
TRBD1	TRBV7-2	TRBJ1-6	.	CASSLSGGSSPLHF	TGTGCCAGCAGCTTATCAGGGGGGAGTTCACCCCTCCACTTT
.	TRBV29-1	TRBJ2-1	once	CSVVLIRGNEQFF	TGCAGCGTGGTACTTATTAGGGGAAATGAGCAGTTCTTC
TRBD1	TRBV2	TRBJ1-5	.	CASRDRGRLSNQPQHF	TGTGCCAGCAGGGACAGGGGAAGGCTTAGCAATCAGCCCCAGCATTTT
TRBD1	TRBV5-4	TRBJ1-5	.	CASSLGRGHDQPQHF	TGTGCCAGCAGCTTGGGCAGGGGGCATGATCAGCCCCAGCATTTT
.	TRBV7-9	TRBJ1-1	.	CASSETGNTEAFF	TGTGCCAGCAGCGAAACAGGGAACACTGAAGCTTTCTTT
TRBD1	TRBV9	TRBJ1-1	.	CASSSRDRGAFF	TGTGCCAGCAGCTCACGAGACAGGGGAGCTTTCTTT
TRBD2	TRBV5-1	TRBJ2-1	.	CASSFSGSGYEQFF	TGCGCCAGCAGCTTTAGCGGGAGTGGCTATGAGCAGTTCTTC
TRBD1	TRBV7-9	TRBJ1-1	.	CASSLQGAQTEAFF	TGTGCCAGCAGCTTACAGGGGGCGCAGACTGAAGCTTTCTTT
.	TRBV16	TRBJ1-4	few	CASSLRQGGEKLFF	TGTGCCAGCAGCCTGCGGCAGGGAGGCGAAAAACTGTTTTTT
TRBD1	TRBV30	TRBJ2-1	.	CAWTRQGIGEQFF	TGTGCCTGGACTAGACAGGGTATCGGTGAGCAGTTCTTC
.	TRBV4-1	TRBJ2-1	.	CASSHRDNNEQFF	TGCGCCAGCAGCCACCGGGACAACAATGAGCAGTTCTTC
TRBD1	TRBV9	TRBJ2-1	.	CASSVYRGDEQFF	TGTGCCAGCAGCGTTTACAGGGGCGATGAGCAGTTCTTC
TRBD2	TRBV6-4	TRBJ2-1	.	CASSEEAGGGNEQFF	TGTGCCAGCAGTGAAGAAGCGGGAGGGGGCAATGAGCAGTTCTTC
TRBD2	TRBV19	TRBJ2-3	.	CASSSRLAGVSDTQYF	TGTGCCAGTAGTTCCCGACTAGCGGGAGTGTCAGATACGCAGTATTTT
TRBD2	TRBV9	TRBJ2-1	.	CASSDRTSGTIEQFF	TGTGCCAGCAGCGATCGGACTAGCGGGACCATTGAGCAGTTCTTC
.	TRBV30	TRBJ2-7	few	CAWRDEGEQYF	TGTGCCTGGAGGGACGAGGGCGAGCAGTACTTC
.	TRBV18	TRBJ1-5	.	CASSPYSGVGNQPQHF	TGTGCCAGCTCACCATACAGCGGGGTGGGCAATCAGCCCCAGCATTTT